Reported below is one T cell receptor (beta chain). This sample is part of a study of OX40 agonist ivuxolimab in advanced cancers. In the study overall: An agonistic anti-OX40 (CD134) antibody, ivuxolimab, was used to treat the patients. The study gave patients intravenous ivuxolimab at 0.01 to 10 mg/kg every 2 weeks.

The CDR3 sequence is 17 residues long. V lost 0 bases and J lost 0; bases outside the gene matches: 7. Germline values: CDR1 MNHEY, CDR2 SMNVEV (reference sequence). The repertoire was sequenced with immunoSEQ multiplex PCR; TCRdb's copy has only in-frame clones and lacks some. The data hold around 34,000 clones, with around 90% observed a single time. If patients had autoimmune disease history or systemic immunosuppression, they were excluded. This clonotype was sampled from an adult with an advanced solid tumor such as melanoma, head and neck, liver or kidney cancer. The material sequenced was CD4+ or CD8+ T cells sorted from blood, taken in a trial of the OX40 agonist ivuxolimab. The chain joins TRBV27 to TRBJ1-1, with TRBD1 matching 7 bases. CDR3 in DNA: TGTGCCAGCAGTTTATCCCGCGTTGACAGGGTGAACACTGAAGCTTTCTTT. Protein: CASSLSRVDRVNTEAFF.